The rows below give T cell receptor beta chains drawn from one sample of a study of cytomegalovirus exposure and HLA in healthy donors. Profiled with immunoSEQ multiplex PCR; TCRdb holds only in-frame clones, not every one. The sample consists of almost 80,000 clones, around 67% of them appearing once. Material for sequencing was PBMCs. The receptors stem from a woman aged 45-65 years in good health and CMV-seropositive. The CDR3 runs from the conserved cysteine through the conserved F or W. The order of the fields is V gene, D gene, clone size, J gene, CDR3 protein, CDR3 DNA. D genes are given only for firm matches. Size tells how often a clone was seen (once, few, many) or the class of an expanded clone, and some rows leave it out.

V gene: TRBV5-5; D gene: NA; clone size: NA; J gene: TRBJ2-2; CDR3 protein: CASSPLIGRDGELFF; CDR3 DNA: TGTGCCAGCAGCCCCCTCATAGGACGGGACGGGGAGCTGTTTTTT
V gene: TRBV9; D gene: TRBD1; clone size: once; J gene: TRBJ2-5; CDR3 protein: CASSPQGRKTQYF; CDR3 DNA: TGTGCCAGCAGCCCACAGGGGCGGAAGACCCAGTACTTC
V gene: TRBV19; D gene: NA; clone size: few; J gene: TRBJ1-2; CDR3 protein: CASVQSFNYGYTF; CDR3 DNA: TGTGCCAGCGTACAGAGCTTTAACTATGGCTACACCTTC
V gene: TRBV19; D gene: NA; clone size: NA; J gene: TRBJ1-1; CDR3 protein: CASRKSGNTEAFF; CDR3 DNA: TGTGCCAGTAGGAAGAGTGGGAACACTGAAGCTTTCTTT
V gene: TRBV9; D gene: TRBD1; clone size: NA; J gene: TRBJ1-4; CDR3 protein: CASSVGGGESEKLFF; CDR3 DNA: TGTGCCAGCAGCGTAGGAGGGGGCGAATCTGAAAAACTGTTTTTT
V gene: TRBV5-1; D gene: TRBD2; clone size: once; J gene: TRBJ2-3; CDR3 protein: CASSLTSGGLTDTQYF; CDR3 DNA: TGCGCCAGCAGCTTGACTAGCGGGGGTCTCACAGATACGCAGTATTTT
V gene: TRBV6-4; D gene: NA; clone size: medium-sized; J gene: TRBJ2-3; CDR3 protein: CASSLAPGTDTQYF; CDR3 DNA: TGTGCCAGCTCTCTAGCGCCCGGCACAGATACGCAGTATTTT
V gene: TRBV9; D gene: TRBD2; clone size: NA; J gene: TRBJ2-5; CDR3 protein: CASSVGGRGTQETQYF; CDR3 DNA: TGTGCCAGCAGCGTAGGGGGGAGGGGCACTCAAGAGACCCAGTACTTC
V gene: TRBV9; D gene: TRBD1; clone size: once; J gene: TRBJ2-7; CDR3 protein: CASSARQGATYEQYF; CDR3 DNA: TGTGCCAGCAGCGCGAGACAGGGGGCTACCTACGAGCAGTACTTC
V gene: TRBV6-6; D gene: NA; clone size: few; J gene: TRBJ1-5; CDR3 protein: CASSYESARGWQPQHF; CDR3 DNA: TGTGCCAGCAGTTACGAGTCAGCTAGGGGATGGCAGCCCCAGCATTTT
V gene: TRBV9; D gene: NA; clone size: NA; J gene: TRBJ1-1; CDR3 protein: CASSVGRRNTEAFF; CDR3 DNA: TGTGCCAGCAGCGTAGGCAGGCGGAACACTGAAGCTTTCTTT
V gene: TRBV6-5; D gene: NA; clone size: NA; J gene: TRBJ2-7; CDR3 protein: CASSYSFFGDYEQYF; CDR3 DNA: TGTGCCAGCAGTTACTCGTTTTTCGGGGATTACGAGCAGTACTTC
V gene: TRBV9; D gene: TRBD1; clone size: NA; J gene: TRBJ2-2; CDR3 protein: CASSGRSSGTGTGELFF; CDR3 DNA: TGTGCCAGCAGCGGTCGGTCCTCCGGGACAGGGACCGGGGAGCTGTTTTTT
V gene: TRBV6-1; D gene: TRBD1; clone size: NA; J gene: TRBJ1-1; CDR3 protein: CASTGVGNTEAFF; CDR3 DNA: TGTGCCAGTACAGGGGTTGGAAACACTGAAGCTTTCTTT
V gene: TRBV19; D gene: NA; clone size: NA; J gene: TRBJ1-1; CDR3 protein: CASTLRRRSNTEAFF; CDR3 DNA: TGTGCCAGTACACTTAGGCGGAGATCGAACACTGAAGCTTTCTTT
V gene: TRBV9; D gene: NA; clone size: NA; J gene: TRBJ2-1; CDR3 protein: CASSVVGRMDYNEQFF; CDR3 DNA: TGTGCCAGCAGCGTAGTGGGCCGCATGGACTACAATGAGCAGTTCTTC
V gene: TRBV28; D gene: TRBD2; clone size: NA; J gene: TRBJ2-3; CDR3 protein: CASSLGAFRAGGKTDTQYF; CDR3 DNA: TGTGCCAGCAGTTTAGGGGCCTTTCGGGCGGGGGGGAAGACAGATACGCAGTATTTT
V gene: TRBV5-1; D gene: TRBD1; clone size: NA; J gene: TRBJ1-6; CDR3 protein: CASSPLGQSNSPLHF; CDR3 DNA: TGCGCCAGCAGCCCCCTGGGACAGTCTAATTCACCCCTCCACTTT
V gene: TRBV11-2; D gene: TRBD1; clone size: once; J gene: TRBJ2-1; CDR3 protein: CASSSRGTIRNEQFF; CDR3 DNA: TGTGCCAGCAGCTCCAGGGGGACAATTAGGAATGAGCAGTTCTTC
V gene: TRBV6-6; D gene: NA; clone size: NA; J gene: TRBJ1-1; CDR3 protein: CASSRLNMGGTEAFF; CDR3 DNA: TGTGCCAGCAGTAGACTCAATATGGGGGGGACTGAAGCTTTCTTT
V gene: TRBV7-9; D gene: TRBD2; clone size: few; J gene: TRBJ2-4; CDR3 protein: CASSSGLGINIQYF; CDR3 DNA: TGTGCCAGCAGCTCGGGACTAGGTATAAACATTCAGTACTTC
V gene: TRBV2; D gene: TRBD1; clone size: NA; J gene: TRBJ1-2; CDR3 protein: CASSEAGRGHGYTF; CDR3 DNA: TGTGCCAGCAGTGAAGCTGGTAGGGGGCATGGCTACACCTTC
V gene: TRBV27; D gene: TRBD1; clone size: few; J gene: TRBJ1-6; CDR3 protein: CASSWATGGYSPLHF; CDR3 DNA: TGTGCCAGCAGTTGGGCGACAGGGGGCTATTCACCCCTCCACTTT
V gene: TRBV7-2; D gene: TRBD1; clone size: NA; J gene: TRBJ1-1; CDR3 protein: CASSVNRGLNTEAFF; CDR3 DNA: TGTGCCAGCAGCGTAAACAGGGGTCTGAACACTGAAGCTTTCTTT
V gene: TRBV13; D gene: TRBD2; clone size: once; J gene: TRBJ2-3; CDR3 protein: CASSLGLTSGGTDTQYF; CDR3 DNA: TGTGCCAGCAGCTTAGGTTTGACTAGCGGGGGGACAGATACGCAGTATTTT
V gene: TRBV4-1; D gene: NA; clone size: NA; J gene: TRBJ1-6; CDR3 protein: CASSPTGTNNSPLHF; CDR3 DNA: TGCGCCAGCAGCCCGACCGGGACAAACAATTCACCCCTCCACTTT
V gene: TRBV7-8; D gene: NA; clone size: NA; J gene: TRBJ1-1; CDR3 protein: CASSVGAQGRRAFF; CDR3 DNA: TGTGCCAGCAGCGTAGGGGCACAGGGAAGGAGGGCTTTCTTT
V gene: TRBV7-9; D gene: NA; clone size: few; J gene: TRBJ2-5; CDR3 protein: CASSLTGEVETQYF; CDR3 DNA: TGTGCCAGCAGCTTGACGGGGGAGGTGGAGACCCAGTACTTC
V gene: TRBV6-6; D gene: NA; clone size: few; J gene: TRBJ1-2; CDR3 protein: CASSYSNRVEGYTF; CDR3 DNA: TGTGCCAGCAGTTACTCGAACCGGGTAGAGGGCTACACCTTC
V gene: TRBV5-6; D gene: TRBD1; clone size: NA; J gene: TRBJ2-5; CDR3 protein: CASSEAGTDQETQYF; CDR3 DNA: TGTGCCAGCAGCGAAGCCGGGACAGACCAAGAGACCCAGTACTTC
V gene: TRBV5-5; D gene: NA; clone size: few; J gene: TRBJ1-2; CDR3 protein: CASSFQVINYGYTF; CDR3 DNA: TGTGCCAGCAGCTTCCAGGTTATAAACTATGGCTACACCTTC
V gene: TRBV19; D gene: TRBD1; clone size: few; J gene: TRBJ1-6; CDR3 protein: CASRSDRSSYNSPLHF; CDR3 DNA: TGTGCCAGTAGATCGGACAGGAGCTCCTATAATTCACCCCTCCACTTT
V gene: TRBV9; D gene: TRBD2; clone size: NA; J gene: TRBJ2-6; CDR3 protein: CASSGSGGGGAGANVLTF; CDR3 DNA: TGTGCCAGCAGCGGTTCCGGGGGGGGAGGTGCTGGGGCCAACGTCCTGACTTTC
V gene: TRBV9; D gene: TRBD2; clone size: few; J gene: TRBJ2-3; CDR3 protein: CASSVGQGLAADTQYF; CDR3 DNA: TGTGCCAGCAGCGTAGGACAAGGACTAGCAGCAGATACGCAGTATTTT
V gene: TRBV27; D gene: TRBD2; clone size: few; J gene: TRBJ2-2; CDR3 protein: CASSVTSGGSGELFF; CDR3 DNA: TGTGCCAGCAGTGTGACTAGCGGGGGGTCCGGGGAGCTGTTTTTT
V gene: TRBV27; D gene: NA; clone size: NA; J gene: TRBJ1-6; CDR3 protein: CASSGGEVTGSPLHF; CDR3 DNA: TGTGCCAGCAGTGGGGGCGAGGTAACCGGTTCACCCCTCCACTTT
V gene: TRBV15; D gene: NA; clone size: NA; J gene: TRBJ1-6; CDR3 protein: CATSRDQGSPLHF; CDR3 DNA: TGTGCCACCAGCAGAGACCAGGGTTCACCCCTCCACTTT
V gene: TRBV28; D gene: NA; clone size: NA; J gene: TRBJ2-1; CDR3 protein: CASSLGGSMDNEQFF; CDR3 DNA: TGTGCCAGCAGTTTAGGCGGCTCTATGGACAATGAGCAGTTCTTC
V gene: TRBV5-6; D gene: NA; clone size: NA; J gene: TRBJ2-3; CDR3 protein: CASSLGQGMGDTQYF; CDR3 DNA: TGTGCCAGCAGCTTAGGTCAGGGGATGGGAGATACGCAGTATTTT
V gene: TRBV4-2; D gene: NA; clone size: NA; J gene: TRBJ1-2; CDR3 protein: CASSQDSEHAGTGYTF; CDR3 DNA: TGTGCCAGCAGCCAAGATTCTGAACATGCGGGGACTGGCTACACCTTC
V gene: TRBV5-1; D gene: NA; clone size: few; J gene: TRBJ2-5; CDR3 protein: CASSPEPSPLSETQYF; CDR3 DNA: TGCGCCAGCAGCCCAGAGCCTAGCCCCCTTTCGGAGACCCAGTACTTC
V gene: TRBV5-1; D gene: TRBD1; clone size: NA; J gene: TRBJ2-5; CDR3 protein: CASSRQGEETQYF; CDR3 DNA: TGCGCCAGCAGTCGACAGGGGGAAGAGACCCAGTACTTC
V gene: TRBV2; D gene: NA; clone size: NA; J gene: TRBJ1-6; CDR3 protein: CASSVQGPKIASPLHF; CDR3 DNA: TGTGCCAGCAGCGTTCAGGGTCCCAAAATTGCTTCACCCCTCCACTTT
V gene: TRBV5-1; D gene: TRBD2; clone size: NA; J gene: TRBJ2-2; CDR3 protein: CASSFRGGAGELFF; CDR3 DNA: TGCGCCAGCAGCTTTCGGGGGGGCGCCGGGGAGCTGTTTTTT
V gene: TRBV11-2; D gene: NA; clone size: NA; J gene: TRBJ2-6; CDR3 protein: CASSPLVGAGANVLTF; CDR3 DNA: TGTGCCAGCAGCCCCCTAGTAGGGGCCGGGGCCAACGTCCTGACTTTC
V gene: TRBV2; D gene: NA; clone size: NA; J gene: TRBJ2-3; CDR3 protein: CASSDEGLDSSRQYF; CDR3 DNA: TGTGCCAGCAGTGACGAGGGACTCGATTCTTCAAGGCAGTATTTT
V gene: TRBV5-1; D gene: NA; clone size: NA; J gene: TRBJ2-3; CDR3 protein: CASSLVLAGDTQYF; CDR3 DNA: TGCGCCAGCAGCTTGGTACTAGCAGGAGATACGCAGTATTTT
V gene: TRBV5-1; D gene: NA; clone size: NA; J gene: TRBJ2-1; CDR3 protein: CASSGTITSSYNEQFF; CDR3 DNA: TGCGCCAGCAGCGGTACCATAACGAGCTCCTACAATGAGCAGTTCTTC
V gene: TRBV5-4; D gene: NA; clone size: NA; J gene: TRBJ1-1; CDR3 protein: CASSLGQQGSTEAFF; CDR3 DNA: TGTGCCAGCAGCTTGGGACAGCAGGGGAGCACTGAAGCTTTCTTT
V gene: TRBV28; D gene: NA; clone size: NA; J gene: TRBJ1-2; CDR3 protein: CASLAETASNYGYTF; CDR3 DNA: TGTGCCAGCTTGGCGGAGACAGCATCTAACTATGGCTACACCTTC
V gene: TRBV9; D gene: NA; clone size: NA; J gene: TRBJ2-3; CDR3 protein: CASSVAAGLRRTDTQYF; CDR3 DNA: TGTGCCAGCAGCGTAGCGGCGGGCCTTCGTCGCACAGATACGCAGTATTTT
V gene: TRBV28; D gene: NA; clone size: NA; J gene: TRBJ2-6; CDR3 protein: CASGGSGANVLTF; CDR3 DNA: TGTGCCAGCGGAGGCTCTGGGGCCAACGTCCTGACTTTC
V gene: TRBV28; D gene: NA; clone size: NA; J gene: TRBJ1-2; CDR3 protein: CASSLLTGSINYGYTF; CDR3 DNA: TGTGCCAGCAGTTTATTAACAGGGTCGATTAACTATGGCTACACCTTC